Below, 23 T cell receptor beta chains from the same sample are listed, as sequenced in a study of blood T cell repertoires in COVID-19. Libraries were prepared by immunoSEQ multiplex PCR; TCRdb keeps only in-frame clonotypes and omits some of them. The sample records 150,000 to 200,000 clones, approximately 90% being singletons. Input material: peripheral blood. The receptors derive from a man aged 50-59 years with acute or convalescent COVID-19.

The table lists this clone with a count of one. The gene calls are TRBV11-2 and TRBJ2-7; D perhaps matches TRBD2 (5 bases). Looked up from germline, CDR1 is SGHAT and CDR2 is FQNNGV. V lost 4 bases and J 2 bases, leaving 12 bases between the germline ends. The CDR3 is made up of 14 amino acids. The CDR3 loop is CASSSGRNPYEQYF. The DNA for the CDR3 is TGTGCCAGCAGCTCGGGAAGGAACCCCTACGAGCAGTACTTC.

This sequence joins TRBV27 and TRBJ1-4; D is perhaps TRBD1 (5 bases). This CDR3 has 15 amino acids. Trimming removed 6 bases from V and 0 bases from J, with 11 bases in between. Germline values: CDR1 MNHEY, CDR2 SMNVEV (reference sequence). The CDR3 protein is CASRDRLATNEKLFF. The DNA of the CDR3 is TGTGCCAGCAGAGACAGACTCGCAACTAATGAAAAACTGTTTTTT.

The DNA of the CDR3 is TGTGCCAGCAGTTACTCGGTCAGGGAGGGTCAGCCCCAGCATTTT. Its translation is CASSYSVREGQPQHF. The chain recombines TRBV6-6 with TRBJ1-5, with a tentative D call TRBD1 (5 bases). The CDR3 has 15 residues. Germline CDR1 reads MNHNY; CDR2 reads SVGAGI (reference sequence). V was cut by 0 bases and J by 6 bases, with 12 bases left in between.

The J gene is TRBJ1-5, the V gene TRBV27; 8 bases align to TRBD1. The V segment lost 4 bases and the J segment 5 bases; nucleotides outside the gene matches: 7. The CDR3 covers 15 residues. The germline V gene has CDR1 MNHEY and CDR2 SMNVEV (reference sequence). The CDR3 DNA reads TGTGCCAGCAGTTCCTCGTCAGGGGGCCATCAGCCCCAGCATTTT. Translating it yields CASSSSSGGHQPQHF.

The chain recombines TRBV2 with TRBJ2-1, with a possible D match to TRBD2 (6 bases). This CDR3 has 13 residues. Trimming shortened V by 6 bases and J by 6 bases, and 12 bases separated the two germline ends. Germline-derived CDR1 and CDR2 are SNHLY and FYNNEI. The CDR3, as DNA: TGTGCCAGCAGGGGTACTAGCAGCAATGAGCAGTTCTTC. Translating it yields CASRGTSSNEQFF.

The rearrangement joins TRBV3-1 (or the pseudogene TRBV3-2) to TRBJ1-3; possible D gene TRBD1, 5 bases. CDR3 length: 15 amino acids. Germline CDR1 is LGHDT and CDR2 is YNNKEL (reference sequence). With 0 bases removed from V and 2 bases from J, the gap between germline ends came to 8 bases. CDR3 nucleotide sequence: TGTGCCAGCAGCCAAGATGGGGGGGCTGGAAACACCATATATTTT. Translation: CASSQDGGAGNTIYF.

The rearrangement uses TRBV4-2 and TRBJ2-2; TRBD1 might be the D (5 bases). This CDR3 region has 16 residues. Trimming shortened V by 0 bases and J by 3 bases, and 11 bases separated the two germline ends. The V gene's germline CDR1 is LGHNA and CDR2 YNFKEQ. CDR3 in amino acids: CASSQDVSRDTGELFF. DNA of the CDR3: TGTGCCAGCAGCCAAGATGTTTCCAGGGACACCGGGGAGCTGTTTTTT.

The chain employs TRBV11-2 and TRBJ1-1; D unresolved. The germline gives CDR1 SGHAT, CDR2 FQNNGV. Trimming left V 5 bases short and J 1 base short, with 11 bases between. This CDR3 has 14 amino acids. DNA of the CDR3: TGTGCCAGCAGCCGACCCGCGGGGAACACTGAAGCTTTCTTT. The encoded protein is CASSRPAGNTEAFF. Drawing the rest from reference TRBV11-2 and TRBJ1-1, the complete variable domain is EAGVAQSPRYKIIEKRQSVAFWCNPISGHATLYWYQQILGQGPKLLIQFQNNGVVDDSQLPKDRFSAERLKGVDSTLKIQPAKLEDSAVYLCASSRPAGNTEAFFGQGTRLTVV.

This clone appeared once. The chain recombines TRBV10-3 with TRBJ1-2; 9 positions match TRBD1. V shed 6 bases and J 8 bases; nucleotides not matched to a gene: 16. The V gene's germline CDR1 is ENHRY and CDR2 SYGVKD. The CDR3 has 16 amino acids. CDR3 DNA sequence: TGTGCCATCAGGTTCTCTGGACAGGGGCCCGAAAGGGGCTACACCTTC. This gives the protein CAIRFSGQGPERGYTF.

The chain joins TRBV7-9 to TRBJ2-1, with no clear D. This CDR3 is 11 amino acids long. V was shortened by 5 bases and J by 8 bases, with 7 bases between the two germline ends. CDR1 SEHNR and CDR2 FQNEAQ come from the germline V gene (reference sequence). CDR3 nucleotides: TGTGCCAGCAGCCCCGTTTATGAGCAGTTCTTC. This codes for CASSPVYEQFF.

This clone has a single count. This chain connects TRBV15 to TRBJ1-6, with D hard to call. Trimming took 3 bases from V and 11 from J, leaving 14 bases between them. Germline-derived CDR1 and CDR2 are LNHNV and YYDKDF (reference sequence). The CDR3 contains 14 residues. CDR3: CATSSSRLGTPLHF. The CDR3, as DNA: TGTGCCACCAGCAGTAGCCGGCTCGGGACACCCCTCCACTTT. The whole variable domain, filled in from reference TRBV15 and TRBJ1-6, reads DAMVIQNPRYQVTQFGKPVTLSCSQTLNHNVMYWYQQKSSQAPKLLFHYYDKDFNNEADTPDNFQSRRPNTSFCFLDIRSPGLGDTAMYLCATSSSRLGTPLHFGNGTRLTVT.

The chain joins TRBV6-5 to TRBJ1-3; 7 nucleotides match TRBD1. Germline CDR1 is MNHEY and CDR2 is SVGAGI. V lost 4 bases, J lost 3 bases, and 3 bases stayed unmatched. The CDR3 covers 14 residues. The CDR3 reads CASSLTGVGNTIYF. In nucleotides, the CDR3 is TGTGCCAGCAGTTTAACAGGGGTTGGAAACACCATATATTTT.

The chain employs TRBV5-1 and TRBJ2-3; 16 bases align to TRBD2. J gave up 3 bases and V 2 bases, and 9 bases lay outside the gene matches. The V gene's germline CDR1 is SGHRS and CDR2 YFSETQ. The CDR3 has 19 amino acids. CDR3 nucleotides: TGCGCCAGCAGCTTCTCCGGGACTAGCGGGAGGGCCAGGACAGATACGCAGTATTTT. Translation gives CASSFSGTSGRARTDTQYF.

This chain uses TRBV7-9 with TRBJ2-3; tentative D call: TRBD1 (5 bases). CDR3 length: 12 residues. The V gene lost 3 bases and the J gene lost 8 bases, with 9 bases spanning the gap. CDR1 and CDR2 (germline): SEHNR, FQNEAQ (reference sequence). CDR3 in amino acids: CASSFPRATQYF. DNA of the CDR3: TGTGCCAGCAGCTTCCCCAGGGCTACGCAGTATTTT.

The V and J genes are TRBV2 and TRBJ1-1, with 12 nucleotides matching TRBD1. Germline lookup yields CDR1 SNHLY and CDR2 FYNNEI. This CDR3 comprises 20 residues. Trimming took 4 bases from V and 1 from J; bases not matched to a gene: 16. The CDR3 loop is CASSVVVTGTGGAGNTEAFF. The CDR3 DNA follows: TGTGCCAGCAGTGTGGTTGTTACCGGGACAGGGGGCGCGGGGAACACTGAAGCTTTCTTT.

The chain has TRBV5-1 and TRBJ1-1; D is unresolved. This CDR3 region has 13 residues. V was clipped by 0 bases and J by 1 base, with 4 bases between them. The germline gives CDR1 SGHRS, CDR2 YFSETQ. The CDR3 DNA sequence: TGCGCCAGCAGCTTGGGAGAGAACACTGAAGCTTTCTTT. It is translated as CASSLGENTEAFF.

The chain combines TRBV7-6 with TRBJ1-2, with D tentatively TRBD1 (6 bases). V was trimmed by 2 bases and J by 1 base, leaving 8 bases between them. CDR1 SGHVS and CDR2 FNYEAQ come from the germline V gene. This CDR3 is 14 amino acids long. CDR3 in amino acids: CASSLNRDNYGYTF. The CDR3 nucleotides are TGTGCCAGCAGCTTAAACAGGGATAACTATGGCTACACCTTC. The full variable domain, in which reference TRBV7-6 and TRBJ1-2 provide the parts outside the CDR3, is GAGVSQSPRYKVTKRGQDVALRCDPISGHVSLYWYRQALGQGPEFLTYFNYEAQQDKSGLPNDRFSAERPEGSISTLTIQRTEQRDSAMYRCASSLNRDNYGYTFGSGTRLTVV.

This chain links TRBV27 with TRBJ2-3, with TRBD2 identical over 9 bases. This CDR3 comprises 16 residues. V lost 0 bases, J lost 7 bases, and 8 bases stayed unmatched. Germline V gene lookup returns CDR1 MNHEY and CDR2 SMNVEV (reference sequence). CDR3 bases: TGTGCCAGCAGTTTATCTTCTAGCGGGATAGAGCATACGCAGTATTTT. It yields the protein CASSLSSSGIEHTQYF.

The gene calls are TRBV6-5 and TRBJ1-4, with D perhaps matching TRBD1 (6 bases). Germline CDR1 reads MNHEY; CDR2 reads SVGAGI. The CDR3 runs 13 residues. Deletions cut 7 bases from V and 3 bases from J, with 9 bases between. CDR3: CASTDRANEKLFF. DNA of the CDR3: TGTGCCAGCACGGACAGAGCTAATGAAAAACTGTTTTTT.

The rearrangement joins TRBV7-2 to TRBJ2-2, with 7 bases lining up with TRBD2. The trim removed 6 bases at V and 6 bases at J, leaving 7 bases unmatched. The length of the CDR3 is 14 residues. CDR1 is SGHTA, CDR2 FQGNSA, per germline. CDR3: CASRSTSEAGELFF. The CDR3 DNA sequence: TGTGCCAGCAGGTCAACTAGCGAAGCCGGGGAGCTGTTTTTT.

A few counts support this clone. The rearrangement uses TRBV18 and TRBJ1-5; no definite D call. The V and J ends lost 3 bases and 5 bases respectively, with 5 bases between them. The length of the CDR3 is 12 residues. CDR1 is KGHSH and CDR2 is LQKENI in the germline V gene. DNA of the CDR3: TGTGCCAGCTCACCGGGAGATCAGCCCCAGCATTTT. It translates to CASSPGDQPQHF. The full variable domain, completed using reference TRBV18 and TRBJ1-5, is NAGVMQNPRHLVRRRGQEARLRCSPMKGHSHVYWYRQLPEEGLKFMVYLQKENIIDESGMPKERFSAEFPKEGPSILRIQQVVRGDSAAYFCASSPGDQPQHFGDGTRLSIL.

The chain has TRBV28 and TRBJ1-4; TRBD1 agrees at 9 bases. With 4 bases clipped from V and 2 bases from J, the junction kept 8 bases outside the gene matches. In germline, CDR1 is MDHEN, CDR2 SYDVKM. CDR3 length: 17 residues. Written as DNA, the CDR3 is TGTGCCAGCAGTTCCAGCTGGACAGGGGCTACTAATGAAAAACTGTTTTTT. Translating it yields CASSSSWTGATNEKLFF.

The chain combines TRBV7-9 with TRBJ2-5, with 8 bases identical to TRBD2. Trimming removed 4 bases from V and 3 bases from J; junction bases left unmatched: 7. Germline loops: CDR1 SEHNR, CDR2 FQNEAQ (reference sequence). This CDR3 contains 15 residues. CDR3 sequence reads: CASSSIAGSKETQYF. In nucleotides, the CDR3 is TGTGCCAGCAGCTCAATAGCGGGATCAAAAGAGACCCAGTACTTC.